Reported below is one T cell receptor (beta chain). This sample was taken from a study of blood T cell repertoires in COVID-19. Original handling: Amplification from reference gene primers served as the basis for estimated nucleated cell counts. Only in-frame clones appear in the TCRdb table, and some are missing; sequencing was by immunoSEQ multiplex PCR. The V and J calls and clone size are taken from that table; D and trimming were inferred from the DNA. The table lists some 210,000 clones, 80% to 90% of them singletons, with 10% in the top ten. The CDR3 consists of 13 residues. Losses at the gene ends were 10 bases for V and 0 bases for J; bases not matched to a gene: 5. The germline V gene has CDR1 SNHLY and CDR2 FYNNEI.

Material for sequencing was PBMCs or T cells enriched from blood (not recorded which). The TCR sequence derives from a man younger than 35 with acute COVID-19. V usage is TRBV2 and J usage is TRBJ1-1, with 7 nucleotides matching TRBD1. In DNA form, the CDR3 reads TGTGCCATTGACGACAGGGTGAACACTGAAGCTTTCTTT. It encodes CAIDDRVNTEAFF.